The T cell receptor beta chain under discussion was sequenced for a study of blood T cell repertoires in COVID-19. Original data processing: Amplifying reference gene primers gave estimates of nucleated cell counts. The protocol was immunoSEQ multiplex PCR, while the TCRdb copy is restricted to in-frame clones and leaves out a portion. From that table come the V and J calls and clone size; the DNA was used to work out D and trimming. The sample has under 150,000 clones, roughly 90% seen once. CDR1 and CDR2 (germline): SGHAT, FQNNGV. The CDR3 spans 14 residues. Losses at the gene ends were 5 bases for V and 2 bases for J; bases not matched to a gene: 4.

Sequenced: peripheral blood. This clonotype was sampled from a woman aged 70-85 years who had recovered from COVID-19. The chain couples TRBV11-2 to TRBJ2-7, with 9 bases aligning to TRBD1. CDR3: CASSTRQGAYEQYF. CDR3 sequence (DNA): TGTGCCAGCAGCACCCGACAGGGGGCCTACGAGCAGTACTTC.